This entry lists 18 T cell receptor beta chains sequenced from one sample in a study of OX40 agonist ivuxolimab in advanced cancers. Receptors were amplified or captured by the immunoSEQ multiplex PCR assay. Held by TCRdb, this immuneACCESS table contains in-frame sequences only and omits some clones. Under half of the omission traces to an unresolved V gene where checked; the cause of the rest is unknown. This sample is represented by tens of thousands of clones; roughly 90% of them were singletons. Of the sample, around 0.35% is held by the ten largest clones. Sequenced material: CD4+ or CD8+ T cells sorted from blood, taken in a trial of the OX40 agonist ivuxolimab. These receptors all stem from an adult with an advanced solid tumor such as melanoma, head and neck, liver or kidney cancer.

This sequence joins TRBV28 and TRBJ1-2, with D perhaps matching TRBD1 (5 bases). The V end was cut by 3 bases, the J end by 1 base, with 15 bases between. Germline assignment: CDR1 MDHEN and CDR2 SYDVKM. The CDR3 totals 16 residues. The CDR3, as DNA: TGTGCCAGCAGTTTCGCGGGGCGGAGTTTTAACTATGGCTACACCTTC. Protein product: CASSFAGRSFNYGYTF.

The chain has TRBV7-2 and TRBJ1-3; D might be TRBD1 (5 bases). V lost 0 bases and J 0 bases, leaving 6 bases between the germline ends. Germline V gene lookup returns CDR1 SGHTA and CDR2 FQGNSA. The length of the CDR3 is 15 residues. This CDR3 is CASSLAGGSGNTIYF. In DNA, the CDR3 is TGTGCCAGCAGCTTAGCGGGGGGCTCTGGAAACACCATATATTTT.

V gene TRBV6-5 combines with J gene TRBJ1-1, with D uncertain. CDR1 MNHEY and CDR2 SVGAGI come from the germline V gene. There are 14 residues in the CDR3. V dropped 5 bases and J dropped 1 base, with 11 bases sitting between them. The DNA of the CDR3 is TGTGCCAGCAGTCCTCCCGGGTGGAACACTGAAGCTTTCTTT. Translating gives CASSPPGWNTEAFF.

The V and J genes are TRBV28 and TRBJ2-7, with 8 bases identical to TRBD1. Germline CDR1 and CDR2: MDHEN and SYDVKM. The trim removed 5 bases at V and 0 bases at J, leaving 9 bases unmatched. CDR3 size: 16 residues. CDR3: CASSTPGGTNSYEQYF. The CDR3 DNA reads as TGTGCCAGCAGTACACCAGGGGGCACCAACTCCTACGAGCAGTACTTC.

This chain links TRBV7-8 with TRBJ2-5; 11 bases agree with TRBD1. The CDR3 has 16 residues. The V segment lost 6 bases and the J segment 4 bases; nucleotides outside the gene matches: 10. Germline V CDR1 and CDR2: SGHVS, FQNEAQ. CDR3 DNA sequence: TGTGCCAGCAGTCAAGGGTCGGACAGGGGGCGAGAGACCCAGTACTTC. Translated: CASSQGSDRGRETQYF.

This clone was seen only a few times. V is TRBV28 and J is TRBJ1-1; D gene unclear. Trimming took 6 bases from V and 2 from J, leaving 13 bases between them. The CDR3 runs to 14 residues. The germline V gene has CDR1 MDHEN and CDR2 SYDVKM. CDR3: CASSYVGTNTEAFF. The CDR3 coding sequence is TGTGCCAGCAGCTATGTGGGCACCAACACTGAAGCTTTCTTT. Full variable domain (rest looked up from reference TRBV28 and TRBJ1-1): DVKVTQSSRYLVKRTGEKVFLECVQDMDHENMFWYRQDPGLGLRLIYFSYDVKMKEKGDIPEGYSVSREKKERFSLILESASTNQTSMYLCASSYVGTNTEAFFGQGTRLTVV.

The CDR3 DNA reads TGTGCCAGAACCCAACCTGGGGGGTCAGATCGAAACATTCAGTACTTC. Protein sequence: CARTQPGGSDRNIQYF. The V and J genes are TRBV21-1 and TRBJ2-4; the table names TRBD2, a call not compared with the DNA. TRBV21-1 is flagged as a pseudogene. The CDR3 contains 16 residues.

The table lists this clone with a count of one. CDR3 coding DNA: TGCGCCAGCAGCGCTGTCTCCGAGCGCGGGGGGACTGAAGCTTTCTTT. Translation gives CASSAVSERGGTEAFF. The chain joins TRBV5-1 to TRBJ1-1, with D perhaps TRBD1 (5 bases). V was cut by 4 bases and J by 5 bases, with 21 bases left in between. The CDR3 sequence is 16 residues long. CDR1 is SGHRS, CDR2 YFSETQ, per germline.

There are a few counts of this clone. The CDR3 DNA reads as TGTGCCTGCTCGACAGGGCCCAATAGCAATCAGCCCCAGCATTTT. Translation gives CACSTGPNSNQPQHF. This chain uses TRBV28 with TRBJ1-5, with 7 bases matching TRBD1. The germline gives CDR1 MDHEN, CDR2 SYDVKM. V shed 11 bases, J shed 0 bases, and the junction held 10 bases outside the gene matches. CDR3 length: 15 residues.

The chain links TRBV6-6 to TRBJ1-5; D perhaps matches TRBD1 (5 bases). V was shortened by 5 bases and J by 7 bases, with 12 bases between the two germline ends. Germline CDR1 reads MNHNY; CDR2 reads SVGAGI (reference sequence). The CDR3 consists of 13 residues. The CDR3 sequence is CASSPLQAQPQHF. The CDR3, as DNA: TGTGCCAGCAGTCCATTACAGGCCCAGCCCCAGCATTTT.

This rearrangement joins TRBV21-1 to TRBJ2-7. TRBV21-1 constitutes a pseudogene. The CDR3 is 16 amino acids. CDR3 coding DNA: TGTGCCAGCCCCAGGGTAAAGACGAACGGGGTATACGAGCAGTACTTC. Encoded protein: CASPRVKTNGVYEQYF.

The CDR3 region has the DNA TGTGCCACCAGCAGAGTAGCGGGAACCAACACCGGGGAGCTGTTTTTT. This gives the protein CATSRVAGTNTGELFF. This rearrangement joins TRBV15 to TRBJ2-2; 8 nucleotides align to TRBD2. V was clipped by 1 base and J by 2 bases; unmatched bases: 3. The germline V gene encodes CDR1 LNHNV and CDR2 YYDKDF (reference sequence). This CDR3 spans 16 amino acids.

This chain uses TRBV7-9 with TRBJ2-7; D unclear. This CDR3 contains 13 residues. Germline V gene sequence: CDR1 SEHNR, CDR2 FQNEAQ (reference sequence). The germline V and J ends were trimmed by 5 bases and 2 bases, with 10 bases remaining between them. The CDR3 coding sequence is TGTGCCAGCAGCCAGGAAATAGCCTACGAGCAGTACTTC. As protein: CASSQEIAYEQYF.

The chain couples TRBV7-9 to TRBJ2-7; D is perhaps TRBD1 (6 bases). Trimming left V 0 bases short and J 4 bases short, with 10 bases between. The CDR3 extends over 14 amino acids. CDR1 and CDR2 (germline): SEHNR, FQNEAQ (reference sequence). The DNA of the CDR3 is TGTGCCAGCAGCTTAGCTTCAGGGGTTTACGAGCAGTACTTC. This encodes CASSLASGVYEQYF.

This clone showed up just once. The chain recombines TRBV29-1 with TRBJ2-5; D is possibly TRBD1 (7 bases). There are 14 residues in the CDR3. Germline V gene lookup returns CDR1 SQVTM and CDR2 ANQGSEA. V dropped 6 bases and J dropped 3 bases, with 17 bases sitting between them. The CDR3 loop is CSVEGARIEETQYF. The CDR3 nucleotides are TGCAGCGTGGAGGGGGCACGGATAGAAGAGACCCAGTACTTC.

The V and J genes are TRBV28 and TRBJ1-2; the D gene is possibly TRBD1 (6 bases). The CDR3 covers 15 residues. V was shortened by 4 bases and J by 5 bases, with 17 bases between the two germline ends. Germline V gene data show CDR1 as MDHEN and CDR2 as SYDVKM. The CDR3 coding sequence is TGTGCCAGCAGTTCCGCCGGGGGCGCGGGGTATGGCTACACCTTC. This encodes CASSSAGGAGYGYTF.

CDR3 sequence reads: CASKLTGRVNTEAFF. The CDR3 nucleotides read TGTGCCAGCAAATTAACAGGGCGAGTGAACACTGAAGCTTTCTTT. This chain joins TRBV27 and TRBJ1-1, with D tentatively TRBD1 (6 bases). From germline, CDR1 is MNHEY and CDR2 SMNVEV (reference sequence). V shed 7 bases and J shed 0 bases, with 15 bases lying between them. The CDR3 sequence is 15 residues long.

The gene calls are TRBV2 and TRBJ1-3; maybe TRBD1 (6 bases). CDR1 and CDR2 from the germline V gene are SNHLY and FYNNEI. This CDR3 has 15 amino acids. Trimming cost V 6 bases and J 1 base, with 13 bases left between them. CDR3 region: CASRGGAPSGNTIYF. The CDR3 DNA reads TGTGCCAGCAGGGGGGGGGCTCCTTCTGGAAACACCATATATTTT.